A single sample gave rise to the 21 T cell receptor beta chains below, sequenced in a study of cytomegalovirus exposure and HLA in healthy donors. Use of 60 Vbeta and 13 Jbeta primers characterized the PCR. Here immunoSEQ multiplex PCR was the method, and the copy in TCRdb shows in-frame clones only, minus some. The sample lists 110,000 to 150,000 clones; around 80% were seen once. The sequenced sample was PBMCs. These receptors originate from a female donor in good health and CMV-seronegative.

The V and J genes are TRBV6-7 and TRBJ1-4; TRBD1 agrees at 8 bases. TRBV6-7 counts as an open reading frame of uncertain function. The CDR3 is made up of 17 amino acids. With V trimmed by 2 bases and J by 0 bases, 5 bases remained unmatched. This CDR3 is CASSYPTGAATNEKLFF. CDR3 bases: TGTGCCAGCAGTTACCCGACAGGGGCGGCAACTAATGAAAAACTGTTTTTT.

The rearrangement uses TRBV18 and TRBJ1-2, with D unresolved. V shed 4 bases and J shed 7 bases, with 19 bases lying between them. Germline CDR1 is KGHSH and CDR2 is LQKENI. The CDR3 spans 15 residues. CDR3 in amino acids: CASSLQGSLTRGYTF. The CDR3 nucleotides are TGTGCCAGCTCACTACAAGGGAGCCTTACTCGTGGCTACACCTTC.

The J gene is TRBJ2-3, the V gene TRBV2; the D gene is possibly TRBD2 (6 bases). The V gene's germline CDR1 is SNHLY and CDR2 FYNNEI. CDR3 length: 14 residues. V was pared by 8 bases and J by 5 bases, with 17 bases between. CDR3 loop: CASGLGGVGDTQYF. The CDR3 nucleotides read TGTGCCAGCGGCCTAGGAGGGGTGGGAGATACGCAGTATTTT.

The CDR3 here is CASSFFGQGSTGELFF. For the CDR3, the DNA is TGCGCCAGCAGCTTTTTTGGGCAGGGGAGCACCGGGGAGCTGTTTTTT. V usage is TRBV5-1 and J usage is TRBJ2-2; the D gene is possibly TRBD1 (6 bases). The germline CDR1 and CDR2 sequences are SGHRS and YFSETQ. CDR3 length equals 16 residues. Between the trimmed V and J ends, which lost 2 bases and 4 bases, there was a span of 15 bases.

The V gene is TRBV18, the J gene TRBJ1-6, with TRBD1 matching 8 bases. After removal of 6 bases from V and 6 bases from J, the junction contained 4 bases not matched to a gene. Germline V gives CDR1 KGHSH, CDR2 LQKENI. The CDR3 runs to 14 residues. CDR3 sequence: CASSPTGVNSPLHF. The DNA for the CDR3 is TGTGCCAGCTCCCCGACAGGGGTTAATTCACCCCTCCACTTT.

The rearrangement joins TRBV30 to TRBJ2-7, with TRBD1 identical over 7 bases. Trimming removed 0 bases from V and 5 bases from J; junction bases left unmatched: 13. This CDR3 is 16 amino acids long. Germline V gene lookup returns CDR1 GTSNPN and CDR2 SVGIG (reference sequence). CDR3 loop: CAWSVLGTDPPNEQYF. Written as DNA, the CDR3 is TGTGCCTGGAGTGTACTAGGGACAGATCCTCCCAACGAGCAGTACTTC.

A single count supports this clone. The chain carries TRBV28 and TRBJ1-6; 9 positions match TRBD1. Germline V gene sequence: CDR1 MDHEN, CDR2 SYDVKM. With V trimmed by 3 bases and J by 7 bases, 16 bases remained unmatched. The length of the CDR3 is 19 residues. CDR3 sequence reads: CASSFPPSFGTGINSPLHF. For the CDR3, the DNA is TGTGCCAGCAGTTTCCCCCCTTCCTTCGGGACAGGGATCAATTCACCCCTCCACTTT.

The chain carries TRBV28 and TRBJ2-4; 9 bases align to TRBD1. With V trimmed by 4 bases and J by 10 bases, 8 bases remained unmatched. This CDR3 is built from 14 residues. Germline V CDR1 and CDR2: MDHEN, SYDVKM. DNA of the CDR3: TGTGCCAGCAGTTCCACAGGGGGCTTCAGTATTCAGTACTTC. This gives the protein CASSSTGGFSIQYF.

The chain joins TRBV29-1 to TRBJ2-5; 8 nucleotides agree with TRBD2. TRBJ2-7 explains the end of the DNA better; the J call may be wrong. The CDR3 covers 14 residues. Germline values: CDR1 SQVTM, CDR2 ANQGSEA. The CDR3, as DNA: TGCAGCGTTGTGAGCGGGGGAAGCTCCTACGAGCAGTACTTC. The encoded protein is CSVVSGGSSYEQYF.

The J gene is TRBJ1-1, the V gene TRBV29-1; D may be TRBD1 (6 bases). The CDR3 totals 11 residues. The germline V and J ends were trimmed by 7 bases and 4 bases, with 10 bases remaining between them. Germline CDR1 reads SQVTM; CDR2 reads ANQGSEA. The CDR3 loop is CSATGFTEAFF. CDR3 sequence (DNA): TGCAGCGCCACAGGGTTCACTGAAGCTTTCTTT. The complete variable domain, with remaining parts taken from reference TRBV29-1 and TRBJ1-1, reads SAVISQKPSRDICQRGTSLTIQCQVDSQVTMMFWYRQQPGQSLTLIATANQGSEATYESGFVIDKFPISRPNLTFSTLTVSNMSPEDSSIYLCSATGFTEAFFGQGTRLTVV.

The rearrangement uses TRBV10-3 and TRBJ2-2; D gene ambiguous. The CDR3 spans 14 residues. V was shortened by 0 bases and J by 3 bases, with 5 bases between the two germline ends. Germline CDR1 reads ENHRY; CDR2 reads SYGVKD. This CDR3 is CAISESRDTGELFF. CDR3 nucleotide sequence: TGTGCCATCAGTGAGTCGAGAGACACCGGGGAGCTGTTTTTT.

The J gene is TRBJ2-7, the V gene TRBV27; D gene ambiguous. Germline V gene data show CDR1 as MNHEY and CDR2 as SMNVEV (reference sequence). V lost 5 bases and J lost 2, with 16 bases in between. CDR3 length: 15 residues. The CDR3 here is CASSRGVPQPYEQYF. The DNA for the CDR3 is TGTGCCAGCAGTCGAGGAGTCCCTCAACCCTACGAGCAGTACTTC.

The chain recombines TRBV5-1 with TRBJ2-7; 11 bases fit TRBD2. Germline-derived CDR1 and CDR2 are SGHRS and YFSETQ. V lost 4 bases, J lost 5 bases, and 20 bases stayed unmatched. The length of the CDR3 is 19 residues. The CDR3 loop reads CASSPLLNSGRAISHEQYF. For the CDR3, the DNA is TGCGCCAGCAGCCCGCTCCTGAATAGCGGGAGGGCCATCTCGCACGAGCAGTACTTC.

V is TRBV10-3 and J is TRBJ2-7; TRBD1 matches 8 bases. The CDR3 contains 14 residues. CDR1 is ENHRY, CDR2 SYGVKD, per germline. J gave up 2 bases and V 7 bases, and 7 bases lay outside the gene matches. The CDR3 loop reads CAIKGTGGPYEQYF. CDR3 bases: TGTGCCATCAAAGGCACAGGGGGACCCTACGAGCAGTACTTC.

This clone was recorded once. The chain is built from TRBV5-1 and TRBJ1-2; 10 nucleotides line up with TRBD1. The CDR3 length is 14 residues. V dropped 4 bases and J dropped 8; count of bases not matched to a gene: 8. Germline CDR1 is SGHRS and CDR2 is YFSETQ. This chain's CDR3 is CASSPGTGVFGYTF. CDR3 nucleotides: TGCGCCAGCAGCCCCGGGACAGGGGTATTCGGCTACACCTTC.

The chain combines TRBV11-2 with TRBJ2-1, with 9 bases fitting TRBD2. The CDR3 covers 16 residues. J lost 7 bases, V lost 1 base, and 8 bases had no gene match. Germline lookup yields CDR1 SGHAT and CDR2 FQNNGV. The CDR3 DNA reads TGTGCCAGCAGCTTAGCGTGGCGGGAGGGCCGGAATGAGCAGTTCTTC. This gives the protein CASSLAWREGRNEQFF.

This clone occurred once. This chain connects TRBV6-1 to TRBJ2-1; D is perhaps TRBD2 (5 bases). V was pared by 7 bases and J by 9 bases, with 16 bases between. From germline, CDR1 is MNHNS and CDR2 SASEGT. There are 13 residues in the CDR3. The CDR3 region has the DNA TGTGCCAGCACAGGACTCCCCGGAGTTGAGCAGTTCTTC. Its protein product is CASTGLPGVEQFF.

This clone was observed once. The gene calls are TRBV9 and TRBJ1-1, with D unresolved. The CDR3 consists of 16 residues. V lost 0 bases, J lost 1 base, and 13 bases lay in between. Germline V gives CDR1 SGDLS, CDR2 YYNGEE. This CDR3 is CASSVDGGLGNTEAFF. The CDR3, as DNA: TGTGCCAGCAGCGTAGATGGTGGTCTAGGGAACACTGAAGCTTTCTTT.

The chain combines TRBV21-1 with TRBJ2-7; the DNA was not compared with TRBD2, the D call given in the table. TRBV21-1 is an annotated pseudogene. The CDR3 sequence is 15 residues long. CDR3 sequence (DNA): TGTGCCAGCAGCAAATGCCCCGAGCGGTACCTCGAGCAGTACTTC. This sequence encodes CASSKCPERYLEQYF.

The sample holds one count of this clone. The chain is built from TRBV7-6 and TRBJ2-3; 9 positions match TRBD2. The length of the CDR3 is 15 residues. Germline V lookup: CDR1 SGHVS, CDR2 FNYEAQ. Unmatched junction bases numbered 0, after V lost 1 base and J lost 1 base. The CDR3 spells CASSLGGGGTDTQYF. The CDR3 nucleotides read TGTGCCAGCAGCTTAGGCGGGGGGGGCACAGATACGCAGTATTTT.

The V and J genes are TRBV19 and TRBJ2-2; 9 positions agree with TRBD2. This CDR3 region has 14 residues. J was trimmed by 5 bases and V by 7 bases; bases with no gene match: 5. CDR1 LNHDA and CDR2 SQIVND come from the germline V gene (reference sequence). CDR3 sequence reads: CASNGLAGTGELFF. CDR3 nucleotide sequence: TGTGCCAGTAACGGCCTAGCGGGAACCGGGGAGCTGTTTTTT.